This T cell receptor (beta chain) was documented in a study of cytomegalovirus exposure and HLA in healthy donors. Study information: Later analysis reported that the approximately 130 validation repertoires shared the platform of the approximately 620 first-cohort repertoires.

The protocol was immunoSEQ multiplex PCR, while the TCRdb copy is restricted to in-frame clones and leaves out a portion. The repertoire has about 82,000 clones, around 94% of them found once; the top ten carry about 0.7%. This CDR3 comprises 16 residues. V lost 0 bases and J 4 bases, leaving 14 bases between the germline ends. Germline V lookup: CDR1 MNHEY, CDR2 SVGAGI. Study-level points and caveats: Cytomegalovirus status, reportedly, was diagnosed with high specificity and sensitivity by the classifier. A later analysis found first-cohort TCR clusters tended to co-occur in the approximately 110 validation repertoires. Overall, roughly 160 TCR beta chains were annotated as cytomegalovirus-associated.

Notes on this clone: Its antigen is unidentified.

The chain combines TRBV6-5 with TRBJ2-3; tentatively, D is TRBD2 (6 bases). Sequenced sample: PBMCs. The sequence was collected from a man between 18 and 29 years old in good health and CMV-seronegative. CDR3 bases: TGTGCCAGCAGTTACTCAAGACTAGGTGGGGCAGATACGCAGTATTTT. Its translation: CASSYSRLGGADTQYF.